These 16 T cell receptor beta chains originate from one sample sequenced in a study of post-analysis software for immune sequencing data. Study-wide results and caveats: With TRBV5-6, TRBV5-1 and TRBV20-1 included, 4 or 5 TRBV segments were more frequent in patients than in controls.

These receptors' antigens are unknown. Unique molecular identifiers tagged the TCR beta cDNA libraries. TCRdb reanalysed the PCR reads using MiXCR and keeps one entry per CDR3 protein. The data contain under 650,000 distinct CDR3 sequences, 40% to 50% of them singletons. The material sequenced was blood. Receptors were obtained from a girl under 18 with multiple sclerosis.

This clonotype was counted a few times. The chain has TRBV12-3 or TRBV12-4 and TRBJ2-7; no reliable D call. The CDR3 has 13 residues. V was shortened by 5 bases and J by 2 bases, with 10 bases between the two germline ends. The CDR3 is CASSLTKTYEQYF. The CDR3 coding sequence is TGTGCCAGCAGTCTCACAAAGACCTACGAGCAGTACTTC.

This clonotype has only a few counts. The chain has TRBV5-1 and TRBJ2-7; TRBD2 is a possible D gene (6 bases). The germline V and J ends were trimmed by 0 bases and 1 base, with 11 bases remaining between them. This CDR3 has 15 amino acids. CDR1 is SGHRS, CDR2 YFSETQ, per germline. The CDR3, as DNA: TGCGCCAGCAGCTTGGCCCAAGGACTATCCTACGAGCAGTACTTC. Encoded protein: CASSLAQGLSYEQYF.

The chain joins TRBV7-2 to TRBJ2-1; 15 bases align to TRBD2. Germline trimming cut 3 bases from V and 6 bases from J; bases unmatched to any gene: 6. Germline V gene data show CDR1 as SGHTA and CDR2 as FQGNSA. The CDR3 covers 17 residues. CDR3 loop: CASSLGLAGGQGNEQFF. CDR3 sequence (DNA): TGTGCCAGCAGCTTGGGACTAGCGGGAGGCCAGGGCAATGAGCAGTTCTTC. The full variable domain, its missing parts supplied by reference TRBV7-2 and TRBJ2-1, is GAGVSQSPSNKVTEKGKDVELRCDPISGHTALYWYRQSLGQGLEFLIYFQGNSAPDKSGLPSDRFSAERTGGSVSTLTIQRTQQEDSAVYLCASSLGLAGGQGNEQFFGPGTRLTVL.

The table lists this clonotype with a count of one. The J gene is TRBJ2-5, the V gene TRBV5-1; D gene ambiguous. The last part of the DNA fits TRBJ2-7 better; the J call may be wrong. Germline lookup yields CDR1 SGHRS and CDR2 YFSETQ. This CDR3 has 15 amino acids. CDR3 coding DNA: TGCGCCAGCAGCCCCACGAGGAGTCAACGATTCGAGCAGTACTTC. Protein: CASSPTRSQRFEQYF.

This clonotype turned up a few times. The genes are TRBV4-1 and TRBJ2-5, with TRBD2 identical over 8 bases. Germline lookup yields CDR1 MGHRA and CDR2 YSYEKL. The CDR3 extends over 16 amino acids. V trimming: 0 bases; J trimming: 4 bases; junction bases outside the gene matches: 7. The DNA of the CDR3 is TGCGCCAGCAGCCAAGATTCAAGGGCGGGGGGAGAGACCCAGTACTTC. Residues: CASSQDSRAGGETQYF.

Only a few counts were recorded for this clonotype. Mismatch with germline at one junction end may stem from a read error. The genes are TRBV12-3 or TRBV12-4 and TRBJ2-7, with D unclear. The CDR3 spans 12 residues. The CDR3 region has the DNA TGCGCCAGCAGTCACCCCTCCTACGAGCAGTACTTC. This encodes CASSHPSYEQYF.

The chain employs TRBV3-1 and TRBJ2-5, with TRBD2 identical over 13 bases. V was clipped by 4 bases and J by 11 bases; unmatched bases: 19. The germline CDR1 and CDR2 sequences are LGHDT and YNNKEL (reference sequence). The CDR3 consists of 18 residues. The DNA of the CDR3 is TGTGCCAGCAGCCGCAAGTCCTTCGGACTAGCGGGAGTGTGGGAGCAGTACTTC. It is translated as CASSRKSFGLAGVWEQYF.

The rearrangement uses TRBV12-3 or TRBV12-4 and TRBJ1-2; 9 bases map to TRBD1. With 4 bases clipped from V and 4 bases from J, the junction kept 4 bases outside the gene matches. The CDR3 is 14 residues long. The CDR3 region is CASSSTGGIYGYTF. The CDR3 DNA is TGTGCCAGCAGTTCGACAGGGGGGATCTATGGCTACACCTTC.

The chain couples TRBV10-3 to TRBJ2-6, with TRBD1 identical over 10 bases. CDR3 length: 18 amino acids. CDR1 is ENHRY and CDR2 is SYGVKD in the germline V gene. Trimming cost V 4 bases and J 1 base; bases outside gene matches: 7. The CDR3 protein is CAISAPGQGTSGANVLTF. The CDR3, as DNA: TGTGCCATCAGTGCCCCGGGACAGGGGACGTCTGGGGCCAACGTCCTGACTTTC.

The rearrangement links TRBV4-2 to TRBJ2-7; 7 positions match TRBD1. CDR3 length: 16 residues. V lost 1 base, J lost 0 bases, and 6 bases stayed unmatched. Germline V gene data show CDR1 as LGHNA and CDR2 as YNFKEQ. CDR3 sequence (DNA): TGTGCCAGCAGCCAAGGACAGGGTGGGCACTCCTACGAGCAGTACTTC. Its protein product is CASSQGQGGHSYEQYF.

This clonotype appeared a few times. The V call is TRBV30, the J call TRBJ2-1; D may be TRBD2 (6 bases). The CDR3 is 15 amino acids. Germline V lookup: CDR1 GTSNPN, CDR2 SVGIG (reference sequence). V gave up 2 bases and J gave up 0 bases, with 11 bases separating them. The CDR3 DNA follows: TGTGCCTGGAGTTGGGGGGAAACCTCCTACAATGAGCAGTTCTTC. Protein: CAWSWGETSYNEQFF.

This clonotype showed up just once. V is TRBV14 and J is TRBJ2-7; D could derive from TRBD1 or TRBD2 (5 bases each). The CDR3 runs 14 residues. The germline CDR1 and CDR2 sequences are SGHDN and FVKESK. Trimming took 4 bases from V and 9 from J, leaving 19 bases between them. CDR3 loop: CASSPRYRDPRQYF. CDR3 nucleotide sequence: TGTGCCAGCAGCCCAAGATATAGGGACCCCAGGCAGTACTTC.

This clonotype was detected only a few times. J is TRBJ2-7 and V is TRBV5-1; 7 bases fit TRBD1. The CDR3 is 14 residues long. Germline V gene data show CDR1 as SGHRS and CDR2 as YFSETQ. With V trimmed by 4 bases and J by 2 bases, 6 bases remained unmatched. CDR3 loop: CASSPGTVPYEQYF. The CDR3 region has the DNA TGCGCCAGCAGCCCCGGGACAGTACCCTACGAGCAGTACTTC.

This sequence joins TRBV6-5 and TRBJ2-3; D uncertain. Germline V CDR1 and CDR2: MNHEY, SVGAGI. The CDR3 totals 15 residues. V was trimmed by 5 bases and J by 1 base, leaving 13 bases between them. CDR3 sequence reads: CASSIPQDGTDTQYF. CDR3 nucleotide sequence: TGTGCCAGCAGTATCCCCCAGGACGGCACAGATACGCAGTATTTT.

V usage is TRBV7-2 and J usage is TRBJ2-7; TRBD2 matches at 10 bases. Germline V lookup: CDR1 SGHTA, CDR2 FQGNSA. The CDR3 has 16 amino acids. J gave up 1 base and V 0 bases, and 3 bases lay outside the gene matches. In DNA, the CDR3 is TGTGCCAGCAGCTTAGCGGGTAGCGGGGGGTCCTACGAGCAGTACTTC. Its translation is CASSLAGSGGSYEQYF.

The CDR3 nucleotides read TGCGCCAGCAGCCAAGACCTGGGGACCTATGGCTACACCTTC. Encoded protein: CASSQDLGTYGYTF. The J gene is TRBJ1-2, the V gene TRBV4-1, with TRBD1 as a possible D gene (5 bases). The V gene's germline CDR1 is MGHRA and CDR2 YSYEKL. There are 14 residues in the CDR3. Between the trimmed V and J ends, which lost 0 bases and 4 bases, there was a span of 9 bases.